The sequence of this TCR beta chain was determined in a study of cytotoxic CD8 clonotypes in ibrutinib-treated CLL. Study at large: For this cohort, patients were ten to twelve relapsed/refractory and 15 treatment-naive, while some 17 were IGHV unmutated. Partial responders around 24, complete 2; roughly 12 progressed and approximately 15 stayed in remission by median roughly 5.5 years. Response sampling came at median approximately twelve months of treatment, ranging roughly 6 to 40 months. Study results and caveats: Baseline clonality, above age-matched healthy donor levels, tracked circulating CD8+ T-cell counts.

The CDR3 has 15 amino acids. Germline V gives CDR1 LNHNV, CDR2 YYDKDF (reference sequence). Trimming cost V 0 bases and J 6 bases, with 14 bases left between them. Produced via immunoSEQ multiplex PCR; TCRdb's table is partial and in-frame only. The sample records a few hundred thousand clones, roughly two thirds being singletons. Of note for this clone: Its antigen is undetermined.

This sequence joins TRBV15 and TRBJ2-5; no reliable D call. The receptor was isolated from a human donor with chronic lymphocytic leukemia. Sample: PBMCs, taken after 36 months of ibrutinib treatment. CDR3 loop: CATSRDLGRTKTQYF. DNA for the CDR3: TGTGCCACCAGCAGAGATCTGGGCAGAACCAAGACCCAGTACTTC.